This TCR beta chain was identified in a study of T cells in Graves' hyperthyroidism and ophthalmopathy. Study information: Prior to any treatment, at the point of initial diagnosis, peripheral blood was collected.

RNA transcripts were the template for amplifying TCR beta CDR3 regions. Primed by the HTBI set, a first-round RT-PCR was run on the TCR CDR3. Using its own MiXCR run on the multiplex PCR reads, TCRdb lists one record per CDR3 protein. The profile shows a few hundred thousand distinct CDR3 sequences, over 12% of them singletons. This clonotype showed up many times. What it binds is unknown. Fresh peripheral blood, 10 ml, yielded the PBMCs. CDR1 and CDR2 from the germline V gene are MNHNS and SASEGT. Trimming at V came to 8 bases and at J to 0 bases, leaving 7 bases not matched to a gene. This CDR3 comprises 15 residues. General study results and limits: The model predicted ophthalmopathy a median approximately six months before onset.

The chain is built from TRBV6-1 and TRBJ2-1; TRBD2 matches 7 bases. The source of this sequence is a woman aged 55 to 70 with Graves' ophthalmopathy. What was sequenced was blood. The CDR3 loop reads CASGPSGSSYNEQFF. CDR3 DNA: TGTGCCAGCGGCCCTAGCGGCTCCTCCTACAATGAGCAGTTCTTC.